This T cell receptor beta chain is drawn from a study of beta chain features in type 1 diabetes. One heparinised blood draw, averaging about 100 mL, came from each donor. Study results and caveats: Resolution of whether HLA type affects TCRB rearrangement was not achieved here. Among all four CD4+ subsets, Type 1 diabetes patients had TCRB CDR3s that were moderately but significantly shorter. Sequencing from cDNA could over-represent high-TCR-expressing cells.

This clone was detected only a few times. Its antigen is unknown. The J segment lost 4 bases and the V segment lost 0 bases, leaving 9 bases of the junction unmatched. There are 18 residues in the CDR3. CDR1 is LGHNA and CDR2 is YSLEER in the germline V gene. Every bit of the isolated RNA underwent reverse transcription, so sequencing read expressed TCRB transcripts. Some 3.3 million reads was the average for naive, central memory and regulatory T cell samples. Profiled with immunoSEQ multiplex PCR; TCRdb holds only in-frame clones, not every one. The table includes approximately 600,000 clones, 12% detected once.

This chain connects TRBV4-3 to TRBJ2-2; 9 bases line up with TRBD1. Sample: naive CD4+ T cells from blood. This TCR came from a man aged 25-45 years with type 1 diabetes. The CDR3, as DNA: TGCGCCAGCAGCCAAGATCCCCGGGGACAGGGTCGCACCGGGGAGCTGTTTTTT. Amino acids: CASSQDPRGQGRTGELFF.